This T cell receptor beta chain was captured in a study of TIL therapy for anti-PD-1-resistant metastatic lung cancer. About the research overall: Patients then received nivolumab; progressors got lymphodepletion, TIL and IL-2. Median patient age was nearly 55, ranging roughly 38-75 years. Tumors carried a median 1.5 non-synonymous mutations per megabase.

The immunoSEQ assay was v3. TCRdb's table, derived via immunoSEQ multiplex PCR, lists solely in-frame clones and lacks some. Of about 15,000 clones in the sample, around 86% were seen once. The time point is: pre-treatment sample, taken before nivolumab and TIL therapy. Germline V lookup: CDR1 SGHTA, CDR2 FQGNSA. CDR3 length: 14 residues. V lost 1 base and J 1 base, leaving 8 bases between the germline ends. Sequenced material: blood, taken at baseline. The chain joins TRBV7-2 to TRBJ2-7; D not certain. The source of this sequence is a person aged 25-85 years with non-small cell lung cancer. The CDR3 protein is CASSLVQLSYEQYF. The DNA of the CDR3 is TGTGCCAGCAGCTTAGTTCAACTTTCCTACGAGCAGTACTTC.